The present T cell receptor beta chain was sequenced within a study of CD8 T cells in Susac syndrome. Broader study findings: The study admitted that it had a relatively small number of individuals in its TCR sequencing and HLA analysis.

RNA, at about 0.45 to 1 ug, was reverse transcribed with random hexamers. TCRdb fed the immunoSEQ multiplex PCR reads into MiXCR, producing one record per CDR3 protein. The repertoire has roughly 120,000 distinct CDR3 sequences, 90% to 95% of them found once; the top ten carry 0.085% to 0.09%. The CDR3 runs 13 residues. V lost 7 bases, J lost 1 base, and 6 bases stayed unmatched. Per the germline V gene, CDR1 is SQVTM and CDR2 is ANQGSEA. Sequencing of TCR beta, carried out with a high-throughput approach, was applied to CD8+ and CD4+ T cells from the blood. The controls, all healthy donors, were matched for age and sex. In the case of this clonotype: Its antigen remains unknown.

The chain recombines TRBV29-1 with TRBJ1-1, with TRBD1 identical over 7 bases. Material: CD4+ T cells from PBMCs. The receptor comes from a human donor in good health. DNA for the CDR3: TGCAGCGCCAAGGACAGGACGAACACTGAAGCTTTCTTT. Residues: CSAKDRTNTEAFF.